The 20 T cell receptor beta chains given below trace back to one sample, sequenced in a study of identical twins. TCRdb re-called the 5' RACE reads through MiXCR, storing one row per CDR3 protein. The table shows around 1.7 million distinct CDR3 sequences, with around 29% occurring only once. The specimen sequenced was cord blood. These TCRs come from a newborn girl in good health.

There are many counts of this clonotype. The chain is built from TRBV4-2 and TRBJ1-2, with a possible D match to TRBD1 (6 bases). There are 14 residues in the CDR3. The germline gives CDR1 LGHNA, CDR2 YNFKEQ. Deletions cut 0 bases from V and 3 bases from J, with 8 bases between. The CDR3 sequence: CASSQDYRDYGYTF. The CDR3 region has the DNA TGTGCCAGCAGCCAAGACTACAGGGACTATGGCTACACCTTC.

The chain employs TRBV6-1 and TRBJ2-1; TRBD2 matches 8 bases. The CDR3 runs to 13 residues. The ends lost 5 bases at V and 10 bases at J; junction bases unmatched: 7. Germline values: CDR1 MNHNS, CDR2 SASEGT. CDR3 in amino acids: CASSSAGEREQFF. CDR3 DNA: TGTGCCAGCAGTTCAGCGGGAGAGCGGGAGCAGTTCTTC.

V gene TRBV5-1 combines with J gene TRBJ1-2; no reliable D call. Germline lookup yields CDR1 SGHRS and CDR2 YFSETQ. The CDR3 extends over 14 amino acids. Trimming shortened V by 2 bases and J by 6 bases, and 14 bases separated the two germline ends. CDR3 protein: CASSFGLDRDGYTF. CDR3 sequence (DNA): TGCGCCAGCAGCTTTGGGCTCGATCGGGATGGCTACACCTTC.

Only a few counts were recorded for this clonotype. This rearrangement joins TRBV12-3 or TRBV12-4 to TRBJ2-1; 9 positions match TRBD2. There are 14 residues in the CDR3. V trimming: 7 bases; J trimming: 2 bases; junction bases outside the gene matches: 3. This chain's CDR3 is CASIRGGAYNEQFF. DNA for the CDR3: TGTGCCAGCATTCGCGGGGGGGCCTACAATGAGCAGTTCTTC.

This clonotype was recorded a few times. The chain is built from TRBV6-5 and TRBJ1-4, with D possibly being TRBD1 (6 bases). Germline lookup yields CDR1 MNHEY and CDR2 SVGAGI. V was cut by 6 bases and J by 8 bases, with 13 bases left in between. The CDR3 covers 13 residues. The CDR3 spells CASRALTGEKLFF. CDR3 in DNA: TGTGCCAGCAGAGCACTGACAGGCGAAAAACTGTTTTTT.

The CDR3 spells CASSLGWTSTDTQYF. For the CDR3, the DNA is TGCGCCAGCAGCTTAGGCTGGACTAGCACAGATACGCAGTATTTT. This rearrangement joins TRBV5-1 to TRBJ2-3; a weak D match, TRBD2 (5 bases). The CDR3 spans 15 residues. The germline V gene encodes CDR1 SGHRS and CDR2 YFSETQ. The V and J ends lost 2 bases and 0 bases respectively, with 10 bases between them.

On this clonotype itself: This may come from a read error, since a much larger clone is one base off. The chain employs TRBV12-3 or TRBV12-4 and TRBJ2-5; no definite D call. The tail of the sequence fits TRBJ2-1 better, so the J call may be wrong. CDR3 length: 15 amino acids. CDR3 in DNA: TGTGCCAGCAGTTTATTCGAACAGAACCAAGAGACCCAGTTCTTC. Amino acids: CASSLFEQNQETQFF.

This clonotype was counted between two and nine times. This CDR3 is CSARRAGEDEQFF. CDR3 bases: TGCAGTGCTAGGAGAGCGGGAGAAGATGAGCAGTTCTTC. The gene calls are TRBV20-1 and TRBJ2-1, with 8 bases aligning to TRBD2. Germline V gene lookup returns CDR1 DFQATT and CDR2 SNEGSKA (reference sequence). Trimming removed 3 bases from V and 8 bases from J; junction bases left unmatched: 6. CDR3 length: 13 amino acids.

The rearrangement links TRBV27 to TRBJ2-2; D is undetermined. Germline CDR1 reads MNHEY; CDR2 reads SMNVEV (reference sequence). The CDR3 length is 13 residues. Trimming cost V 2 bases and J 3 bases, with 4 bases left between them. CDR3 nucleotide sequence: TGTGCCAGCAGTTTAGAGTACACCGGGGAGCTGTTTTTT. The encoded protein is CASSLEYTGELFF.

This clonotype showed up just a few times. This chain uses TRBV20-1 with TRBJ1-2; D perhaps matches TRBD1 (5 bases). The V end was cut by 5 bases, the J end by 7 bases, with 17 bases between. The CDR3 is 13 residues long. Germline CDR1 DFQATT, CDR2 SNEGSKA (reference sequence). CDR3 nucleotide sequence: TGCAGTGCTCCCTCAAGGGGAAGTTTTGGCTACACCTTC. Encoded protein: CSAPSRGSFGYTF.

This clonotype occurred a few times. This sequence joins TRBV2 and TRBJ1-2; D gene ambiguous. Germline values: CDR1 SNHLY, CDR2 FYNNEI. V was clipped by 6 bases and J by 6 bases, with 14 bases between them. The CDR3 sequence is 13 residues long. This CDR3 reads CASSLGRLHGYTF. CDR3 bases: TGTGCCAGCAGCCTGGGTCGCCTTCATGGCTACACCTTC.

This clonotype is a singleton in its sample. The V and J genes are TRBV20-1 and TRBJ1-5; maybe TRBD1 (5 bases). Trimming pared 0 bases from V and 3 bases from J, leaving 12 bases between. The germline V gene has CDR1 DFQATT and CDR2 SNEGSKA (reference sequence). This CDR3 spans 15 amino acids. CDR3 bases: TGCAGTGCTAGAGATCCGGGGCTTTACAATCAGCCCCAGCATTTT. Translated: CSARDPGLYNQPQHF.

CDR3 DNA sequence: TGCGCCAGCAGCTCTACTAGGGTTAATACGCAGTATTTT. It translates to CASSSTRVNTQYF. This chain connects TRBV5-1 to TRBJ2-3; weak D call: TRBD2 (5 bases). The CDR3 has 13 amino acids. Germline V gives CDR1 SGHRS, CDR2 YFSETQ. Trimming removed 3 bases at V and 7 bases at J, with 12 bases between. The full variable domain, rest sourced from reference TRBV5-1 and TRBJ2-3, is KAGVTQTPRYLIKTRGQQVTLSCSPISGHRSVSWYQQTPGQGLQFLFEYFSETQRNKGNFPGRFSGRQFSNSRSEMNVSTLELGDSALYLCASSSTRVNTQYFGPGTRLTVL.

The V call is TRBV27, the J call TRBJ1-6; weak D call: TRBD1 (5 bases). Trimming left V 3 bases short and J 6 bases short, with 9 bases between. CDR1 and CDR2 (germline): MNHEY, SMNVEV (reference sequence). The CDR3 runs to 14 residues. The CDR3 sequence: CASSFQGGNSPLHF. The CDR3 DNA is TGTGCCAGCAGTTTTCAGGGTGGTAATTCACCCCTCCACTTT.

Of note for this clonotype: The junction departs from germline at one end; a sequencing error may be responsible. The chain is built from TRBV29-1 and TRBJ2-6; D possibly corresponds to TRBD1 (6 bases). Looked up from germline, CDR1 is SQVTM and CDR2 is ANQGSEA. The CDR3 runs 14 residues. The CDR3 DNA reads TGCAGCGTGACAGGACTTTCTGGGGCCGACGTCCTGACTTTC. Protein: CSVTGLSGADVLTF.

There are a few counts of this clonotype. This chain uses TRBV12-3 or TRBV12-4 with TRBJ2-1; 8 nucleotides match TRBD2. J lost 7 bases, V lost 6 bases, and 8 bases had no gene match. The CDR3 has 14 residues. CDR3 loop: CASSRTSKGNEQFF. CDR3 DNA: TGTGCCAGCAGCCGGACTAGCAAGGGAAATGAGCAGTTCTTC.

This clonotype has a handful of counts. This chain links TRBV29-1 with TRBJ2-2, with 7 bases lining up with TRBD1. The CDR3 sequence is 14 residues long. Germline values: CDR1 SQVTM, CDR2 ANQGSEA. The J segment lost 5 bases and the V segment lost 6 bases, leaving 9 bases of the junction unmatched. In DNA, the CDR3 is TGCAGCGTGTTTGGTAGGGGGCCGACCGGGGAGCTGTTTTTT. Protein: CSVFGRGPTGELFF.

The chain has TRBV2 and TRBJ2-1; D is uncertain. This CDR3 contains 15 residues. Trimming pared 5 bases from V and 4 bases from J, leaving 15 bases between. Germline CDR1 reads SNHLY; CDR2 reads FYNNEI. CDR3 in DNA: TGTGCCAGCAGTCCCGGACGGATAGAGTACAATGAGCAGTTCTTC. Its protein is CASSPGRIEYNEQFF.

CDR3 region: CASSESAGYYGYTF. The CDR3 DNA reads as TGTGCCAGCAGTGAATCGGCAGGTTACTATGGCTACACCTTC. This rearrangement joins TRBV25-1 to TRBJ1-2; no reliable D call. CDR1 and CDR2 (germline): MGHDK, SYGVNS. The V end lost 1 base, the J end lost 3 bases, and 9 bases lay between the germline ends. The CDR3 extends over 14 amino acids.

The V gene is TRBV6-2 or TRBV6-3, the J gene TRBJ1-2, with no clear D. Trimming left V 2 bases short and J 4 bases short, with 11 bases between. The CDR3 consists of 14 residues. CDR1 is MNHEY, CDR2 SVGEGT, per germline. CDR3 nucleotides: TGTGCCAGCAGTTACGGGAGCCGCCTCTATGGCTACACCTTC. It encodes CASSYGSRLYGYTF.